Given below is one T cell receptor (beta chain) in context. J lost 6 bases, V lost 5 bases, and 6 bases had no gene match. Per the germline V gene, CDR1 is SGHTA and CDR2 is FQGTGA. The CDR3 runs 13 residues. After constant-region reverse-primer amplification, full-length variable regions underwent semi-nested PCR with Nested Universal Primer A. TCRdb used MiXCR to reprocess the 5' RACE reads, holding one entry per CDR3 protein. The repertoire includes about 9,100 distinct CDR3 sequences, 60% of them detected once, and 6.2% sits in the top ten. This receptor was identified in a female donor with breast cancer. The source material was tumor-infiltrating memory CD4+ T cells sorted from the breast tumor. The subset denotes: memory CD4+ T cells, CD4+CD45RO+CD25-. The V call is TRBV7-3, the J call TRBJ1-1; 7 positions match TRBD1. CDR3 nucleotides: TGTGCCAGCAGCCGTGGGACAGTCGCTGAAGCTTTCTTT. This sequence encodes CASSRGTVAEAFF.